These 19 T cell receptor beta chains came from one sample sequenced in a study of cytomegalovirus exposure and HLA in healthy donors. The method was immunoSEQ multiplex PCR; TCRdb's version includes in-frame clones alone and lacks a portion of them. The sample consists of 100,000 to 150,000 clones, 89% of them appearing once. Sample: PBMCs. The receptors stem from a woman under 30 in good health and CMV-seronegative.

The V gene is TRBV7-8, the J gene TRBJ1-5; possibly TRBD1 for D (5 bases). This CDR3 has 13 residues. Germline V gene data show CDR1 as SGHVS and CDR2 as FQNEAQ. V lost 3 bases and J lost 2, with 5 bases in between. The CDR3 region is CASSLGRNQPQHF. The DNA for the CDR3 is TGTGCCAGCAGCTTGGGGCGCAATCAGCCCCAGCATTTT.

This clone was seen more than once but under ten times. The chain links TRBV7-9 to TRBJ1-2; 7 bases fit TRBD1. CDR1 and CDR2 (germline): SEHNR, FQNEAQ (reference sequence). V was pared by 0 bases and J by 6 bases, with 4 bases of the junction left unmatched. This CDR3 contains 14 residues. The CDR3 DNA is TGTGCCAGCAGCTTAGCCCCCAGGGGGGATGGCTACACCTTC. The encoded protein is CASSLAPRGDGYTF. Full variable domain (missing parts from reference TRBV7-9 and TRBJ1-2): DTGVSQNPRHKITKRGQNVTFRCDPISEHNRLYWYRQTLGQGPEFLTYFQNEAQLEKSRLLSDRFSAERPKGSFSTLEIQRTEQGDSAMYLCASSLAPRGDGYTFGSGTRLTVV.

The V call is TRBV5-1, the J call TRBJ2-7; 7 bases match TRBD2. Germline V gene lookup returns CDR1 SGHRS and CDR2 YFSETQ. V was pared by 3 bases and J by 4 bases, with 10 bases of the junction left unmatched. CDR3 length: 15 amino acids. The CDR3 sequence is CASSSRAGPKYEQYF. The CDR3 DNA is TGCGCCAGCAGCTCCCGAGCGGGACCAAAATACGAGCAGTACTTC.

V usage is TRBV25-1 and J usage is TRBJ2-5; D possibly corresponds to TRBD1 (5 bases). Germline-derived CDR1 and CDR2 are MGHDK and SYGVNS. The V and J ends lost 4 bases and 5 bases respectively, with 17 bases between them. The CDR3 runs 15 residues. The CDR3 sequence: CASSGDPGISETQYF. The CDR3 region has the DNA TGTGCCAGCAGTGGGGATCCAGGGATTTCGGAGACCCAGTACTTC.

In its sample, this clone was seen once. The chain carries TRBV7-8 and TRBJ2-1, with 8 bases identical to TRBD2. This CDR3 has 15 amino acids. J was trimmed by 9 bases and V by 4 bases; bases with no gene match: 11. The germline gives CDR1 SGHVS, CDR2 FQNEAQ. CDR3 sequence (DNA): TGTGCCAGCAGCTGGACGGTGGGACTAGTTGTTGAGCAGTTCTTC. Amino acids: CASSWTVGLVVEQFF. Full variable domain (rest looked up from reference TRBV7-8 and TRBJ2-1): GAGVSQSPRYKVAKRGQDVALRCDPISGHVSLFWYQQALGQGPEFLTYFQNEAQLDKSGLPSDRFFAERPEGSVSTLKIQRTQQEDSAVYLCASSWTVGLVVEQFFGPGTRLTVL.

The chain joins TRBV4-3 to TRBJ1-2; D uncertain. The germline gives CDR1 LGHNA, CDR2 YSLEER. This CDR3 is built from 18 residues. Trimming took 0 bases from V and 3 from J, leaving 20 bases between them. CDR3 sequence reads: CASSQDGPQSLFDYGYTF. The CDR3 DNA sequence: TGCGCCAGCAGCCAAGATGGGCCCCAATCCCTTTTTGACTATGGCTACACCTTC.

The chain uses TRBV9 and TRBJ1-2; the D gene is possibly TRBD1 (6 bases). CDR1 is SGDLS and CDR2 is YYNGEE in the germline V gene. This CDR3 is 15 amino acids long. V dropped 0 bases and J dropped 3 bases, with 12 bases sitting between them. CDR3 DNA sequence: TGTGCCAGCAGCGTAGGGCAGGGGTTGGACTATGGCTACACCTTC. Protein sequence: CASSVGQGLDYGYTF.

The rearrangement joins TRBV25-1 to TRBJ2-2, with 7 positions matching TRBD1. The CDR3 has 15 amino acids. CDR1 is MGHDK and CDR2 is SYGVNS in the germline V gene. V lost 10 bases to trimming and J lost 1 base; unmatched junction nucleotides: 9. CDR3 in DNA: TGTGCCACCCAATCCGGGACAGTGAACACCGGGGAGCTGTTTTTT. It yields the protein CATQSGTVNTGELFF.

The chain carries TRBV9 and TRBJ1-4; no clear D. Between the trimmed V and J ends, which lost 4 bases and 4 bases, there was a span of 17 bases. The germline gives CDR1 SGDLS, CDR2 YYNGEE. This CDR3 is 16 amino acids long. Written as DNA, the CDR3 is TGTGCCAGCAGCCCCCGCTCGGGGTTCATTAATGAAAAACTGTTTTTT. It encodes CASSPRSGFINEKLFF.

This rearrangement joins TRBV15 to TRBJ2-7; a weak D match, TRBD1 (6 bases). Per germline, CDR1 LNHNV and CDR2 YYDKDF (reference sequence). Trimming removed 3 bases from V and 1 base from J, with 16 bases in between. This CDR3 contains 16 residues. The CDR3 is CATSSSREGTSYEQYF. The CDR3 coding sequence is TGTGCCACCAGCAGTAGCCGTGAGGGGACATCCTACGAGCAGTACTTC.

The CDR3 nucleotides read TGTGCCAGCACCCAGGGAACCACTAACTATGGCTACACCTTC. Translation: CASTQGTTNYGYTF. The chain is built from TRBV28 and TRBJ1-2, with D perhaps matching TRBD1 (5 bases). The CDR3 has 14 amino acids. Germline CDR1 is MDHEN and CDR2 is SYDVKM. Trimming removed 7 bases from V and 0 bases from J, with 12 bases in between.

This sequence joins TRBV5-1 and TRBJ2-1, with TRBD1 matching over 10 bases. The CDR3 runs 15 residues. Germline loops: CDR1 SGHRS, CDR2 YFSETQ. After removal of 1 base from V and 7 bases from J, the junction contained 5 bases not matched to a gene. The CDR3 nucleotides are TGCGCCAGCAGCTTGTTGGGACAGGGGTATAATGAGCAGTTCTTC. Translated, it gives CASSLLGQGYNEQFF.

The chain uses TRBV5-4 and TRBJ2-5; 11 bases agree with TRBD1. This CDR3 spans 16 amino acids. The ends lost 3 bases at V and 4 bases at J; junction bases unmatched: 8. The V gene's germline CDR1 is SGHNT and CDR2 YYREEE (reference sequence). CDR3 loop: CASSSLDRGLRETQYF. CDR3 in DNA: TGTGCCAGCAGCTCCTTGGACAGGGGGCTGAGAGAGACCCAGTACTTC.

This chain joins TRBV5-6 and TRBJ1-4, with TRBD1 as a possible D gene (6 bases). Germline CDR1 SGHDT, CDR2 YYEEEE. Trimming left V 3 bases short and J 4 bases short, with 13 bases between. The CDR3 sequence is 15 residues long. DNA for the CDR3: TGTGCCAGCAGCTCTACAGGGCTCCTTAATGAAAAACTGTTTTTT. Protein: CASSSTGLLNEKLFF.

This rearrangement joins TRBV5-6 to TRBJ1-5, with D possibly matching TRBD1 (6 bases). CDR3 length: 14 residues. The germline gives CDR1 SGHDT, CDR2 YYEEEE. Trimming shortened V by 0 bases and J by 5 bases, and 9 bases separated the two germline ends. CDR3 DNA sequence: TGTGCCAGCAGCTTGGGGACAGTAGATCAGCCCCAGCATTTT. It codes for CASSLGTVDQPQHF.

The chain employs TRBV7-6 and TRBJ2-2, with D uncertain. V was trimmed by 2 bases and J by 6 bases, leaving 7 bases between them. The germline CDR1 and CDR2 sequences are SGHVS and FNYEAQ. CDR3 length equals 13 residues. For the CDR3, the DNA is TGTGCCAGCAGCTTAAATGTAGCCGGGGAGCTGTTTTTT. Protein sequence: CASSLNVAGELFF.

The chain links TRBV27 to TRBJ1-2; weak D call: TRBD1 (5 bases). The length of the CDR3 is 15 residues. V lost 2 bases and J lost 8, with 18 bases in between. Germline CDR1 is MNHEY and CDR2 is SMNVEV (reference sequence). CDR3: CASSLGLSQGVGYTF. The DNA for the CDR3 is TGTGCCAGCAGTTTAGGGCTCTCCCAGGGTGTGGGCTACACCTTC.

The table lists this clone with a count of one. The J gene is TRBJ2-1, the V gene TRBV28, with 11 bases aligning to TRBD2. The CDR3 is 15 residues long. Germline V gene lookup returns CDR1 MDHEN and CDR2 SYDVKM. V dropped 6 bases and J dropped 7; count of bases not matched to a gene: 8. The CDR3 sequence: CASSEELAGVNEQFF. The CDR3, as DNA: TGTGCCAGCAGCGAGGAACTAGCGGGAGTAAATGAGCAGTTCTTC.

The CDR3 DNA sequence: TGTGCCAGCAGTGAATATGGTTCGGGACATCAAGAAAAACTGTTTTTT. As protein: CASSEYGSGHQEKLFF. The chain carries TRBV2 and TRBJ1-4, with a possible D match to TRBD1 (6 bases). Germline V gene lookup returns CDR1 SNHLY and CDR2 FYNNEI. The length of the CDR3 is 16 residues. V lost 2 bases to trimming and J lost 8 bases, with 18 bases between them.